The T cell receptor beta chain described here comes from a study of human T cells and chemical hapten exposure. This clonotype was recorded a few times. TCRdb redid the calling of the RACE reads with MiXCR, one entry per CDR3 protein. The data hold 200,000 to 300,000 distinct CDR3 sequences, with about 9% observed a single time. Time point specified: pre-sensitization, week 0. This sample's treatment: therapeutic diphenylcyclopropenone sensitization with weekly scalp DPC. Losses at the gene ends were 4 bases for V and 3 bases for J; bases not matched to a gene: 7. This CDR3 contains 14 residues. The germline V gene has CDR1 SGHDT and CDR2 YYEEEE.

V and J are TRBV5-6 and TRBJ2-7; 7 positions match TRBD2. The receptor's source is a woman between 40 and 55 years old with alopecia areata. Some clones in this sample may be carry-over from other donors' samples. Specimen: whole blood, collected in connection with sensitization to the hapten diphenylcyclopropenone (DPC). This CDR3 reads CASSLALASYEQYF. DNA of the CDR3: TGTGCCAGCAGCCTGGCACTAGCGAGCTACGAGCAGTACTTC. The variable domain in full, with the rest retrieved from reference TRBV5-6 and TRBJ2-7, is DAGVTQSPTHLIKTRGQQVTLRCSPKSGHDTVSWYQQALGQGPQFIFQYYEEEERQRGNFPDRFSGHQFPNYSSELNVNALLLGDSALYLCASSLALASYEQYFGPGTRLTVT.